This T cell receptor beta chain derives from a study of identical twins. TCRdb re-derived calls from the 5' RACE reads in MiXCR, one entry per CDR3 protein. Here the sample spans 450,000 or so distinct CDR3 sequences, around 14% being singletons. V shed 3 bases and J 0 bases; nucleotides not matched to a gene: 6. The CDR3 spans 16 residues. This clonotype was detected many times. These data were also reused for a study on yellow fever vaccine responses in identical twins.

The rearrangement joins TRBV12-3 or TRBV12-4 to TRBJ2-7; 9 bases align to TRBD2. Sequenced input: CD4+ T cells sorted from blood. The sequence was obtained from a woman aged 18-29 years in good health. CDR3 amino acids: CASSFGGLAYSYEQYF. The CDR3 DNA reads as TGTGCCAGCAGTTTTGGGGGACTAGCCTACTCCTACGAGCAGTACTTC.